One sample yielded the 15 T cell receptor beta chains listed below, sequenced in a study of radiotherapy plus CTLA-4 blockade in lung cancer. Clones were sequenced by immunoSEQ multiplex PCR, and TCRdb holds only the in-frame ones, with some missing. The sample has 35,000 to 50,000 clones, roughly 73% seen once; the top ten hold 3.5%. The sequencing here drew on peripheral blood, taken from a patient treated with radiotherapy plus ipilimumab. Receptors were obtained from a human donor with non-small cell lung cancer who had a complete response to radiotherapy plus ipilimumab.

This rearrangement joins TRBV11-3 to TRBJ2-3; TRBD2 matches at 11 bases. CDR3 length: 16 residues. Germline CDR1 and CDR2: SGHNT and YENEEA. Germline trimming cut 5 bases from V and 4 bases from J; bases unmatched to any gene: 8. The CDR3 DNA sequence: TGTGCCAGCAGCCCACGGACTAGCGGGCGCCCAGATACGCAGTATTTT. This translates into CASSPRTSGRPDTQYF.

The chain is built from TRBV11-2 and TRBJ1-2; D not resolved. The CDR3 sequence is 13 residues long. V lost 3 bases and J 2 bases, leaving 7 bases between the germline ends. Germline assignment: CDR1 SGHAT and CDR2 FQNNGV. The CDR3 nucleotides read TGTGCCAGCAGCTTTTCGGGGAACTATGGCTACACCTTC. Encoded protein: CASSFSGNYGYTF.

V and J are TRBV7-9 and TRBJ2-6; TRBD2 matches at 11 bases. This CDR3 contains 18 residues. CDR1 SEHNR and CDR2 FQNEAQ come from the germline V gene (reference sequence). Trimming cost V 4 bases and J 3 bases; bases outside gene matches: 8. The CDR3 DNA is TGTGCCAGCAGCTCGGTAAGGCTAGCGGGAGGTGGGGCCAACGTCCTGACTTTC. Protein: CASSSVRLAGGGANVLTF. Looking up the rest from reference TRBV7-9 and TRBJ2-6 gives the full variable domain: DTGVSQNPRHKITKRGQNVTFRCDPISEHNRLYWYRQTLGQGPEFLTYFQNEAQLEKSRLLSDRFSAERPKGSFSTLEIQRTEQGDSAMYLCASSSVRLAGGGANVLTFGAGSRLTVL.

The chain is built from TRBV30 and TRBJ1-2; 11 nucleotides match TRBD1. The CDR3 length is 14 residues. Losses at the gene ends were 4 bases for V and 7 bases for J; bases not matched to a gene: 8. From germline, CDR1 is GTSNPN and CDR2 SVGIG (reference sequence). CDR3 protein: CAWKNPGTGGGYTF. The DNA of the CDR3 is TGTGCCTGGAAGAACCCTGGGACAGGGGGTGGCTACACCTTC. The full variable domain, with the rest looked up from reference TRBV30 and TRBJ1-2, is SQTIHQWPATLVQPVGSPLSLECTVEGTSNPNLYWYRQAAGRGLQLLFYSVGIGQISSEVPQNLSASRPQDRQFILSSKKLLLSDSGFYLCAWKNPGTGGGYTFGSGTRLTVV.

The V gene is TRBV6-6, the J gene TRBJ1-4; TRBD1 is a possible D gene (5 bases). Germline V gene sequence: CDR1 MNHNY, CDR2 SVGAGI (reference sequence). Trimming pared 5 bases from V and 7 bases from J, leaving 20 bases between. The CDR3 length is 16 residues. The CDR3 nucleotides read TGTGCCAGCAGTCTCGACGGGGGGACTCTCGGTGAAAAACTGTTTTTT. Protein sequence: CASSLDGGTLGEKLFF.

The CDR3 DNA reads TGTGCCAGCAGCTCTTGGTACACGGGAGGATACGAGCAGTACTTC. The encoded protein is CASSSWYTGGYEQYF. The chain carries TRBV5-6 and TRBJ2-7; 7 bases are a match to TRBD2. V gave up 3 bases and J gave up 4 bases; unmatched junction bases: 10. CDR1 SGHDT and CDR2 YYEEEE come from the germline V gene. The CDR3 loop spans 15 amino acids.

The chain links TRBV6-1 to TRBJ1-3; TRBD1 might be the D (6 bases). V lost 6 bases and J lost 0, with 9 bases in between. The CDR3 sequence is 14 residues long. Germline CDR1 is MNHNS and CDR2 is SASEGT. The CDR3 DNA reads TGTGCCAGCAGGCAGGGGTACTCTGGAAACACCATATATTTT. This gives the protein CASRQGYSGNTIYF.

This clone was recorded a few times. The chain is built from TRBV4-3 and TRBJ1-1; D gene unclear. The CDR3 loop spans 20 amino acids. Germline assignment: CDR1 LGHNA and CDR2 YSLEER. The ends were cut back, 0 bases at V and 5 bases at J, with 28 bases in the middle. Written as DNA, the CDR3 is TGCGCCAGCAGCCAAGAGGTCCGGGAAGTTTACGGGAGGCGGAGGACTGAAGCTTTCTTT. This codes for CASSQEVREVYGRRRTEAFF.

This clone was counted a few times. The V gene is TRBV11-2, the J gene TRBJ2-7; 8 bases match TRBD1. The trim removed 5 bases at V and 6 bases at J, leaving 15 bases unmatched. The germline V gene encodes CDR1 SGHAT and CDR2 FQNNGV. The length of the CDR3 is 16 residues. The CDR3 loop is CASSTLTGARALEQYF. The CDR3 nucleotides are TGTGCCAGCAGCACCCTGACAGGGGCCAGGGCCCTCGAGCAGTACTTC.

The rearrangement links TRBV10-3 to TRBJ1-6; 7 bases are a match to TRBD1. The trim removed 4 bases at V and 13 bases at J, leaving 7 bases unmatched. This CDR3 has 13 residues. Germline assignment: CDR1 ENHRY and CDR2 SYGVKD. The CDR3 DNA reads TGTGCCATCAGTGGCCTACAGGGGAGCCCCCTCCACTTT. Protein sequence: CAISGLQGSPLHF.

The V call is TRBV19, the J call TRBJ2-7; 9 nucleotides line up with TRBD1. V trimming: 5 bases; J trimming: 1 base; junction bases outside the gene matches: 9. CDR1 is LNHDA, CDR2 SQIVND, per germline (reference sequence). The CDR3 is 16 amino acids. The CDR3 coding sequence is TGTGCCAGTAGTTTGGGGATCGGGACAGGGTCCTACGAGCAGTACTTC. Translated, it gives CASSLGIGTGSYEQYF.

The V call is TRBV4-2, the J call TRBJ2-3, with 7 bases identical to TRBD2. CDR3 size: 14 residues. Looked up from germline, CDR1 is LGHNA and CDR2 is YNFKEQ. V shed 3 bases, J shed 1 base, and the junction held 1 base outside the gene matches. The CDR3 loop is CASSQGGGTDTQYF. The DNA for the CDR3 is TGTGCCAGCAGCCAGGGGGGGGGCACAGATACGCAGTATTTT.

The rearrangement joins TRBV6-5 to TRBJ2-7, with D possibly TRBD1 on 6 matching bases. The ends were cut back, 5 bases at V and 3 bases at J, with 11 bases in the middle. The CDR3 extends over 13 amino acids. Germline CDR1 is MNHEY and CDR2 is SVGAGI. The DNA of the CDR3 is TGTGCCAGCAGTCCTCGCAGGGGCTACGAGCAGTACTTC. Amino acids: CASSPRRGYEQYF.

This chain connects TRBV10-1 to TRBJ2-7, with 10 bases lining up with TRBD1. The germline CDR1 and CDR2 sequences are WNHNN and SYGVQD (reference sequence). Unmatched junction bases numbered 5, after V lost 5 bases and J lost 4 bases. The CDR3 sequence is 14 residues long. CDR3 DNA sequence: TGCGCCAGCAGTCCGGACAGGGGGATATACGAGCAGTACTTC. Its protein product is CASSPDRGIYEQYF.

This sequence joins TRBV11-2 and TRBJ2-7, with 10 bases aligning to TRBD2. Trimming at V came to 8 bases and at J to 2 bases, leaving 9 bases not matched to a gene. The CDR3 consists of 15 residues. The V gene's germline CDR1 is SGHAT and CDR2 FQNNGV. CDR3 sequence reads: CASVLAGVGAYEQYF. CDR3 bases: TGTGCCAGCGTCCTAGCGGGAGTTGGAGCCTACGAGCAGTACTTC.